A single sample gave rise to the 16 T cell receptor beta chains below, sequenced in a study of cytomegalovirus exposure and HLA in healthy donors. 60 Vbeta and 13 Jbeta primers were used in PCR. This table comes from immunoSEQ multiplex PCR, and its TCRdb copy is limited to in-frame clones, with some not included. The sample table sets out more than 200,000 clones. The sample comprised PBMCs. The origin of the receptors is a young woman in good health and CMV-seropositive.

The genes are TRBV16 and TRBJ1-1; a weak D match, TRBD1 (6 bases). Germline-derived CDR1 and CDR2 are KGHSY and FQNENV. Trimming took off 1 base at V and 5 bases at J, with 14 bases between the two ends. The CDR3 is 15 residues long. CDR3 sequence (DNA): TGTGCCAGCAGCCAATTAGTGGGAGGGGGGACTGAAGCTTTCTTT. Translated: CASSQLVGGGTEAFF.

The rearrangement uses TRBV28 and TRBJ1-2; tentatively, D is TRBD1 (6 bases). The CDR3 runs to 13 residues. V was shortened by 3 bases and J by 5 bases, with 10 bases between the two germline ends. CDR1 MDHEN and CDR2 SYDVKM come from the germline V gene. The CDR3 loop is CASSLGHTYGYTF. CDR3 coding DNA: TGTGCCAGCAGTTTGGGACACACATATGGCTACACCTTC.

The chain carries TRBV7-9 and TRBJ1-1; D is possibly TRBD1 (6 bases). The germline V gene encodes CDR1 SEHNR and CDR2 FQNEAQ (reference sequence). This CDR3 has 14 amino acids. Trimming stripped 1 base from V and 7 bases from J, with 13 bases between. The CDR3 sequence is CASSLGQEVVEAFF. The DNA of the CDR3 is TGTGCCAGCAGCTTAGGACAGGAGGTAGTTGAAGCTTTCTTT.

About this clone: This sample includes further DNA sequences coding for the same CDR3. This chain joins TRBV5-1 and TRBJ2-5, with TRBD1 matching 10 bases. Germline CDR1 is SGHRS and CDR2 is YFSETQ. Trimming removed 3 bases from V and 5 bases from J; junction bases left unmatched: 1. CDR3 length: 13 amino acids. In nucleotides, the CDR3 is TGCGCCAGCAGCTCGGACAGGGGGGAGACCCAGTACTTC. Its translation: CASSSDRGETQYF.

For the CDR3, the DNA is TGTGCCAGCAGTTTAATGCCGGGCAGGGTTGGGGCCAAAGCTTTCTTT. It translates to CASSLMPGRVGAKAFF. This sequence joins TRBV27 and TRBJ1-1; a weak D match, TRBD1 (5 bases). This CDR3 region has 16 residues. Germline V CDR1 and CDR2: MNHEY, SMNVEV (reference sequence). The V gene lost 2 bases and the J gene lost 9 bases, with 22 bases spanning the gap.

Remarks on this clone: One end of the junction is discordant with germline, which a read error may explain. The chain combines TRBV7-9 with TRBJ2-7; TRBD1 matches 7 bases. The CDR3 loop spans 14 amino acids. CDR1 is SEHNR and CDR2 is FQNEAQ in the germline V gene (reference sequence). DNA for the CDR3: TGTGCCAGCAGCTTGACAGGGAACCTCCACGAGCAGTGCTTC. Its translation: CASSLTGNLHEQCF.

The J gene is TRBJ2-3, the V gene TRBV7-6; 11 nucleotides agree with TRBD2. CDR3 length equals 16 residues. Germline V lookup: CDR1 SGHVS, CDR2 FNYEAQ. Trimming took 5 bases from V and 3 from J; bases not matched to a gene: 7. The CDR3 protein is CASSLSTSGATDTQYF. DNA for the CDR3: TGTGCCAGCAGCCTCTCGACTAGCGGGGCGACAGATACGCAGTATTTT.

The V gene is TRBV5-4, the J gene TRBJ1-4; the D gene is possibly TRBD1 (6 bases). The CDR3 has 15 residues. Germline lookup yields CDR1 SGHNT and CDR2 YYREEE (reference sequence). V was pared by 3 bases and J by 1 base, with 10 bases between. CDR3 DNA: TGTGCCAGCAGCTCTCAACAGGGAACTAATGAAAAACTGTTTTTT. It codes for CASSSQQGTNEKLFF.

CDR3 DNA: TGTGCCAGCAGCTGGCTTGCGGGCCATGGCTACACCTTC. Amino acid sequence: CASSWLAGHGYTF. The gene calls are TRBV5-6 and TRBJ1-2; no clear D. Germline CDR1 and CDR2: SGHDT and YYEEEE. There are 13 residues in the CDR3. Trimming took 3 bases from V and 6 from J, leaving 12 bases between them. Based on the CDR3 plus reference TRBV5-6 and TRBJ1-2, the full variable domain is DAGVTQSPTHLIKTRGQQVTLRCSPKSGHDTVSWYQQALGQGPQFIFQYYEEEERQRGNFPDRFSGHQFPNYSSELNVNALLLGDSALYLCASSWLAGHGYTFGSGTRLTVV.

This chain connects TRBV5-1 to TRBJ2-7, with TRBD1 matching 8 bases. Germline V gene data show CDR1 as SGHRS and CDR2 as YFSETQ. The junction had 8 bases not matched to a gene; V was cut back by 7 bases and J by 2 bases. The CDR3 spans 14 residues. CDR3 residues: CASRDRGATYEQYF. CDR3 DNA: TGCGCCAGCCGAGACAGGGGAGCTACCTACGAGCAGTACTTC.

The chain recombines TRBV4-3 with TRBJ2-5; D perhaps matches TRBD1 (6 bases). The better agreement between TRBJ2-7 and the DNA end casts doubt on the J call. Germline loops: CDR1 LGHNA, CDR2 YSLEER. The CDR3 runs to 13 residues. The CDR3 loop reads CASSQGTVYEQYF. The CDR3 nucleotides read TGCGCCAGCAGCCAAGGGACAGTCTACGAGCAGTACTTC.

V and J are TRBV6-6 and TRBJ1-2, with D uncertain. The CDR3 loop spans 13 amino acids. Germline lookup yields CDR1 MNHNY and CDR2 SVGAGI (reference sequence). V was shortened by 5 bases and J by 5 bases, with 12 bases between the two germline ends. Here the CDR3 reads CASSQTQKYGYTF. The CDR3 region has the DNA TGTGCCAGCAGTCAGACACAGAAGTATGGCTACACCTTC.

This chain links TRBV29-1 with TRBJ2-3; 10 positions agree with TRBD1. Per the germline V gene, CDR1 is SQVTM and CDR2 is ANQGSEA. With 5 bases clipped from V and 6 bases from J, the junction kept 8 bases outside the gene matches. The CDR3 spans 14 residues. CDR3 residues: CSVFGTGVADTQYF. CDR3 in DNA: TGCAGCGTTTTCGGGACAGGGGTGGCGGATACGCAGTATTTT.

V usage is TRBV18 and J usage is TRBJ1-4; 8 positions agree with TRBD1. The germline V gene has CDR1 KGHSH and CDR2 LQKENI. This CDR3 comprises 15 residues. Germline trimming cut 6 bases from V and 8 bases from J; bases unmatched to any gene: 11. The CDR3 is CASSPAGGFYEKLFF. DNA for the CDR3: TGTGCCAGCTCCCCCGCAGGGGGCTTTTACGAAAAACTGTTTTTT.

This chain uses TRBV15 with TRBJ2-7, with a possible D match to TRBD1 (5 bases). Germline V lookup: CDR1 LNHNV, CDR2 YYDKDF (reference sequence). V shed 0 bases and J shed 2 bases, with 11 bases lying between them. This CDR3 comprises 15 residues. Here the CDR3 DNA reads TGTGCCACCAGCAGAGACCGACAGATAGCCTACGAGCAGTACTTC. Its translation: CATSRDRQIAYEQYF.

The chain couples TRBV4-1 to TRBJ1-4, with TRBD1 as a possible D gene (6 bases). Germline V gives CDR1 MGHRA, CDR2 YSYEKL. CDR3 length: 15 residues. The V end was cut by 8 bases, the J end by 8 bases, with 21 bases between. In DNA, the CDR3 is TGCGCCAGCGGCCCATACAGGGCACGGGACGAAAAACTGTTTTTT. It yields the protein CASGPYRARDEKLFF.